This T cell receptor (beta chain) stems from a study of blood T cells in healthy people across ages. This clonotype was counted many times. A second PCR of roughly 7 to 11 cycles used a sample-barcoded 5' primer and a J-beta primer mix. TCRdb used MiXCR to reprocess the 5' RACE reads, holding one entry per CDR3 protein. The repertoire has around 870,000 distinct CDR3 sequences, about 28% of them found once; the top ten carry around 15%. Germline lookup yields CDR1 MNHEY and CDR2 SVGAGI. The germline V and J ends were trimmed by 6 bases and 4 bases, with 10 bases remaining between them. This CDR3 spans 13 amino acids.

The source of this sequence is a woman older than 75 in good health. The gene calls are TRBV6-5 and TRBJ2-1; perhaps TRBD1 as D (6 bases). Sequencing used blood. The CDR3 nucleotides are TGTGCCAGCAGATGGACAGAGTACAATGAGCAGTTCTTC. Its protein product is CASRWTEYNEQFF.